The TCR beta chain described here comes from a study of blood T cell repertoires in COVID-19. Study-level information: COVID-19 samples, acute and convalescent, were from the United States, Italy and Spain.

TCRdb keeps only in-frame clones here, not all; method: immunoSEQ multiplex PCR. The sample includes almost 500,000 clones, more than 85% of them seen just once. Donors were grouped by their self-reported clinical history. Trimming stripped 2 bases from V and 5 bases from J, with 11 bases between. From germline, CDR1 is SGHDT and CDR2 YYEEEE. The CDR3 contains 13 residues. The chain is built from TRBV5-6 and TRBJ2-7; weak D call: TRBD2 (5 bases). The TCR originated in an older woman who had recovered from COVID-19. Sequenced: PBMCs or T cells enriched from blood (not recorded which). The CDR3 loop is CASSLLIGDEQYF. The CDR3 DNA reads as TGTGCCAGCAGCTTACTTATCGGGGACGAGCAGTACTTC.